Below, one TCR beta chain is given with its context. The entry originates in a study of OX40 agonist ivuxolimab in advanced cancers. This table comes from immunoSEQ multiplex PCR, and its TCRdb copy is limited to in-frame clones, with some not included. The profile shows 50,000 to 75,000 clones, 87% of them singletons. Germline assignment: CDR1 SGHRS and CDR2 YFSETQ. The CDR3 is 17 amino acids. With V trimmed by 0 bases and J by 1 base, 4 bases remained unmatched. The sequencing used CD4+ or CD8+ T cells sorted from blood, collected in a trial of the OX40 agonist ivuxolimab. The rearrangement uses TRBV5-1 and TRBJ2-3, with 11 bases aligning to TRBD2. The source is an adult with an advanced solid tumor such as melanoma, head and neck, liver or kidney cancer. As DNA, the CDR3 is TGCGCCAGCAGCTTGGCCCAGACTAGCGGGGGCACAGATACGCAGTATTTT. Its translation is CASSLAQTSGGTDTQYF. Based on the CDR3 plus reference TRBV5-1 and TRBJ2-3, the full variable domain is KAGVTQTPRYLIKTRGQQVTLSCSPISGHRSVSWYQQTPGQGLQFLFEYFSETQRNKGNFPGRFSGRQFSNSRSEMNVSTLELGDSALYLCASSLAQTSGGTDTQYFGPGTRLTVL.